The 5 T cell receptor beta chains below come from one sample, sequenced in a study of cytotoxic CD8 clonotypes in ibrutinib-treated CLL. The method was immunoSEQ multiplex PCR; TCRdb's version includes in-frame clones alone and lacks a portion of them. The table shows fewer than 150,000 clones, with 80% to 85% occurring only once. Sequencing was performed on PBMCs, taken after 24 months of ibrutinib treatment. Receptor source: a human donor with chronic lymphocytic leukemia.

J is TRBJ2-3 and V is TRBV4-3; D is perhaps TRBD1 (6 bases). Germline V gene data show CDR1 as LGHNA and CDR2 as YSLEER. V was clipped by 4 bases and J by 5 bases, with 16 bases between them. The CDR3 is made up of 15 amino acids. The DNA of the CDR3 is TGCGCCAGCAGCCTTAGTGGACAGTCGGGAGATACGCAGTATTTT. Protein product: CASSLSGQSGDTQYF.

The chain uses TRBV30 and TRBJ2-3; D remains unclear. The CDR3 runs 13 residues. Per the germline V gene, CDR1 is GTSNPN and CDR2 is SVGIG (reference sequence). The V and J ends lost 4 bases and 1 base respectively, with 9 bases between them. The CDR3 protein is CAWTYRGTDTQYF. CDR3 nucleotides: TGTGCCTGGACATACAGAGGCACAGATACGCAGTATTTT.

This clone was detected a few times. The chain links TRBV7-2 to TRBJ2-7, with a possible D match to TRBD2 (6 bases). The germline V gene has CDR1 SGHTA and CDR2 FQGNSA. This CDR3 comprises 14 residues. V lost 6 bases to trimming and J lost 2 bases, with 14 bases between them. The CDR3 region is CASSRAGRPYEQYF. The DNA of the CDR3 is TGTGCCAGCAGTCGCGCCGGGAGACCCTACGAGCAGTACTTC.

J is TRBJ2-2 and V is TRBV6-5; D may correspond to TRBD1 or TRBD2 (5 bases each). Trimming removed 7 bases at V and 7 bases at J, with 16 bases between. Germline V lookup: CDR1 MNHEY, CDR2 SVGAGI. This CDR3 region has 14 residues. The CDR3 DNA reads as TGTGCCAGCACCAAGTTTACTAGGGGCGGGGAGCTGTTTTTT. This translates into CASTKFTRGGELFF.

V usage is TRBV6-6 and J usage is TRBJ2-7; D may be TRBD1 (6 bases). The V gene's germline CDR1 is MNHNY and CDR2 SVGAGI (reference sequence). The CDR3 totals 14 residues. V lost 7 bases to trimming and J lost 3 bases, with 16 bases between them. CDR3 bases: TGTGCCAGCATTGGTACAGGGAGTTACTACGAGCAGTACTTC. Its translation is CASIGTGSYYEQYF.